The source of this T cell receptor (beta chain) is a study of CD8 T cells in Susac syndrome. At the level of the study: Over 5 sequenced Susac syndrome patients had clinically active disease, while under ten were in remission.

The authors carried out high-throughput sequencing of TCR beta. They applied it to CD8+ and CD4+ T cells obtained from blood. Random hexamers were used to reverse transcribe 0.5 to 1 ug of RNA. MiXCR, applied by TCRdb to the immunoSEQ multiplex PCR reads, yields one record per CDR3 protein. The sample lists about 140,000 distinct CDR3 sequences; over 90% were seen once. Sequenced material: CD4+ T cells from PBMCs. The origin of this receptor is a human donor with Susac syndrome.

The CDR3 region has the DNA TGCGCCAGCAGCTGGGGGGACAGGGCGTCCGGGCAGCCCCAGCATTTT. The encoded protein is CASSWGDRASGQPQHF. This rearrangement joins TRBV5-1 to TRBJ1-5; 9 bases are shared with TRBD1. CDR1 and CDR2 (germline): SGHRS, YFSETQ. V lost 3 bases and J lost 7; bases outside the gene matches: 11. CDR3 length: 16 amino acids.